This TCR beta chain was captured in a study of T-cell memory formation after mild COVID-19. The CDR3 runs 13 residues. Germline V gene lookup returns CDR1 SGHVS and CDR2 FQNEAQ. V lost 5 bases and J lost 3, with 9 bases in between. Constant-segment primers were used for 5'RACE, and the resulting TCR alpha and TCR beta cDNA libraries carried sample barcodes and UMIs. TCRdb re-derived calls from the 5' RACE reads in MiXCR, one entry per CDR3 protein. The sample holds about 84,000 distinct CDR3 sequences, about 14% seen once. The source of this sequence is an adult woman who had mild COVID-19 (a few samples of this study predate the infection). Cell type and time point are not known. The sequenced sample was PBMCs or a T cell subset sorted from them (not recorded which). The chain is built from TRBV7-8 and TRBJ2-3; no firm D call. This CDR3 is CASSLQQTDTQYF. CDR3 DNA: TGTGCCAGCAGCCTACAGCAAACAGATACGCAGTATTTT.